Reported below is one TCR beta chain. Its specificity is not known. These data belong to a study of OX40 agonist ivuxolimab in advanced cancers. Study summary: Clinicians treated patients with ivuxolimab, an agonistic anti-OX40 (CD134) antibody. Therapy given before enrollment (anti-PD-1, anti-PD-L1 or anti-CTLA-4) was allowed, and around 40% had some. Overall study results and limits: CD8+ T cells showed, on average, more clonal expansion than CD4+ cells.

Assay: immunoSEQ multiplex PCR; the TCRdb copy retains only in-frame clones and omits some. Of roughly 67,000 clones listed, around 87% are singletons. Autoimmune disease history or systemic immunosuppression excluded patients. V lost 6 bases and J lost 1, with 3 bases in between. This CDR3 is 11 amino acids long. Germline CDR1 and CDR2: MNHEY and SVGAGI. The receptor's source is an adult with an advanced solid tumor such as melanoma, head and neck, liver or kidney cancer. The input for sequencing was CD4+ or CD8+ T cells sorted from blood, taken in a trial of the OX40 agonist ivuxolimab. The chain uses TRBV6-5 and TRBJ1-1; no clear D gene. The CDR3 nucleotides are TGTGCCAGCAGGCAGAACACTGAAGCTTTCTTT. It encodes CASRQNTEAFF.